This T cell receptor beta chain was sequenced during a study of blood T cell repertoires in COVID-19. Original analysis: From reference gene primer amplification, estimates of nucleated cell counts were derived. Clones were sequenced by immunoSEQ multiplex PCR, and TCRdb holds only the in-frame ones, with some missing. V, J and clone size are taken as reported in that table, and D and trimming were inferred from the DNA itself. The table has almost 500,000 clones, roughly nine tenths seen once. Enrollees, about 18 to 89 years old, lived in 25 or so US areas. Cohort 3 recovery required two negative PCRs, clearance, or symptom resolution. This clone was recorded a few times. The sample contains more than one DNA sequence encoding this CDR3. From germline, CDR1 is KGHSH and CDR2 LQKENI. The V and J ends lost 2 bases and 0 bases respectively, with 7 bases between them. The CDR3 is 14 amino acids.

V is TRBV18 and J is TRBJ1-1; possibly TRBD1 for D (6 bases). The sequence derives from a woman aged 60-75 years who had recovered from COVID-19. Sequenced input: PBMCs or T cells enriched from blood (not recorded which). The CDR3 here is CASSPDRMNTEAFF. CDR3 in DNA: TGTGCCAGCTCACCAGACAGGATGAACACTGAAGCTTTCTTT. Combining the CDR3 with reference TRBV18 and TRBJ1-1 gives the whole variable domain NAGVMQNPRHLVRRRGQEARLRCSPMKGHSHVYWYRQLPEEGLKFMVYLQKENIIDESGMPKERFSAEFPKEGPSILRIQQVVRGDSAAYFCASSPDRMNTEAFFGQGTRLTVV.